This TCR beta chain was found in a study of blood T cell repertoires in COVID-19 (dated by TCRdb to 2020 to 2021). About the study as a whole: The collaborator samples originated in the United States, Italy and Spain and spanned the acute and convalescent phases of COVID-19. Where available, HLA class I and class II types were taken from metadata supplied by the sample provider and were not determined by assay-based typing. The dataset comprised deeply sampled blood TCRbeta repertoires from subjects exposed to, actively infected with, or recovered from COVID-19. Nearly every sample came with metadata listing a de-identified subject ID, COVID-19 status, age in years and sex. The samples were drawn from the first 160 participants of the ongoing ImmuneRACE study and from about 1,200 subjects provided by 6 global collaborators. The repertoires were made available in a free public database intended to serve as a resource for research on the immune response to SARS-CoV-2. The material from the prospective study consisted of cDNA or gDNA derived from T cells, B-cell-depleted T cells, or PBMCs.

On the study overall, not on this receptor specifically: The amount of clinical and demographic metadata varied by source and participant and was provided uncurated.

There are a few counts of this clone. Its antigen is not yet known. The input lacks base qualities; no much larger clone sits a single base away. The immunoSEQ Assay, a bias-controlled multiplex PCR, was used to amplify TCRbeta CDR3 regions from genomic DNA. The authors' analysis ran thus. Within the assay, amplification of reference gene primers was used to estimate how many nucleated cells each sample contained. To quantify the absolute abundance of each unique TCRbeta CDR3 rearrangement, sequence reads were collapsed and filtered. Productive Simpson clonality was computed per sample as the square root of Simpson's diversity index over productive rearrangements. Here the immuneACCESS table is served through TCRdb, limited to in-frame sequences with V and J called. Missing clones are a known gap in these copies; in checked studies unresolved V genes cover under half, and the rest lacks a known reason. Clonal size and the V and J genes are those of that table, whereas D and trimming came from the DNA. For this sample the table gives around 230,000 clones, of which roughly 80% were detected only once. Jointly, the top ten make up approximately 7.2% of the sample.

Each collaborating institution followed its own protocols to collect whole blood in K2EDTA tubes. For TCRbeta analysis, collaborators shipped samples in one of three forms: frozen whole blood, isolated PBMCs, or DNA extracted from either of those sample types. The specimen was peripheral blood. The TCR originated in a woman older than 75 with acute or convalescent COVID-19.

The CDR3 reads as follows: CASSVTGDSNQPQHF. The nucleotide sequence is given as TGTGCCAGCAGCGTGACAGGTGATAGCAATCAGCCCCAGCATTTT. The chain is made from TRBV9 and TRBJ1-5; perhaps TRBD1 is the D gene, with 6 bases matching. At the junction V is shortened by 2 bases and J by 0 bases, with 9 bases in between. The CDR3 sequence holds 15 residues, the cysteine and phenylalanine included. The entry retains the CDR3 DNA only, 45 bases that are in frame from base 1. The CDR1 and CDR2 encoded by the germline V gene are SGDLS and YYNGEE.